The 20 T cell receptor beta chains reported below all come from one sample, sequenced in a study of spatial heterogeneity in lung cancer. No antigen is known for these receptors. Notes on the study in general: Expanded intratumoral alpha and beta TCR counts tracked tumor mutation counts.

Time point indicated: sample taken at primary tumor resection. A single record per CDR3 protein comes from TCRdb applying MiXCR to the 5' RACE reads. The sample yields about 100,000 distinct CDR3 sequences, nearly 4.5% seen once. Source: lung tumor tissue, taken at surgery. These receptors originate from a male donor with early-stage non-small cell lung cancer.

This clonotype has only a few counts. The DNA for the CDR3 is TGTGCCAGCAGTTATGCTAGCGGGAGGGGGCGGGAGACCCAGTACTTC. The encoded protein is CASSYASGRGRETQYF. This rearrangement joins TRBV6-6 to TRBJ2-5; 12 bases match TRBD2. Germline V CDR1 and CDR2: MNHNY, SVGAGI (reference sequence). The V gene end was trimmed by 3 bases and the J gene end by 5 bases; junction bases not matched to a gene: 7. The CDR3 spans 16 residues.

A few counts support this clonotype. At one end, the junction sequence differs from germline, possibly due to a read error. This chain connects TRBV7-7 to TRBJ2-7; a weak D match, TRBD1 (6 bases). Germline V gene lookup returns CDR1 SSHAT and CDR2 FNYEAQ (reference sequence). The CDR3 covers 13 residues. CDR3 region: CASSLDPQGEQYF. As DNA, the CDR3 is TGTGCTAGCAGCTTAGACCCACAGGGCGAGCAGTACTTC.

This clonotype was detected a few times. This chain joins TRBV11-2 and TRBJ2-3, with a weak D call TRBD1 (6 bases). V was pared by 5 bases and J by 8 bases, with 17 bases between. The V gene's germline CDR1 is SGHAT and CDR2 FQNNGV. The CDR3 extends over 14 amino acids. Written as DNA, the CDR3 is TGTGCCAGCAGCCCAATCCTGGGACACGGTACGCAGTATTTT. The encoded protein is CASSPILGHGTQYF.

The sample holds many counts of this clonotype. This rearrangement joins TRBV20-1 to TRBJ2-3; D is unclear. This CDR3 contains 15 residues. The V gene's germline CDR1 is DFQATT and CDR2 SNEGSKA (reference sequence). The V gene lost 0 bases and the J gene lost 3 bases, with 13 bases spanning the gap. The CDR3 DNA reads TGCAGTGCTAGAGATCAAAAGCGTGCAACAGATACGCAGTATTTT. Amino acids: CSARDQKRATDTQYF.

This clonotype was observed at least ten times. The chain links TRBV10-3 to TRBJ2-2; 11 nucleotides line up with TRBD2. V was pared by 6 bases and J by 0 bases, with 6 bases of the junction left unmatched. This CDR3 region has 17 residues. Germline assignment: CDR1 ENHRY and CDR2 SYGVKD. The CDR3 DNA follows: TGTGCCATCAGCAGTGGACTAGCGGGTTCGAACACCGGGGAGCTGTTTTTT. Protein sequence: CAISSGLAGSNTGELFF.

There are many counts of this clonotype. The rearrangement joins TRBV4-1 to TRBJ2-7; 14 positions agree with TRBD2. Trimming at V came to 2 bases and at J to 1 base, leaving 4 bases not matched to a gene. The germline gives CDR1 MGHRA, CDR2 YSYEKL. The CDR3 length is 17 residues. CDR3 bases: TGCGCCAGCAGCCAACCGGGACTAGCGGGAGTTTCCTACGAGCAGTACTTC. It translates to CASSQPGLAGVSYEQYF.

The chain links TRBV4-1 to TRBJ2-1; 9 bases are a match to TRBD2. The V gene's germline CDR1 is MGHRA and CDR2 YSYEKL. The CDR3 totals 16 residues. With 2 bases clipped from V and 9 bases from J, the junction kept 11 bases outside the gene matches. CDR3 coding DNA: TGCGCCAGCAGCCAAAGATGGGCGGGAGGGCCGATTGAGCAGTTCTTC. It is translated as CASSQRWAGGPIEQFF.

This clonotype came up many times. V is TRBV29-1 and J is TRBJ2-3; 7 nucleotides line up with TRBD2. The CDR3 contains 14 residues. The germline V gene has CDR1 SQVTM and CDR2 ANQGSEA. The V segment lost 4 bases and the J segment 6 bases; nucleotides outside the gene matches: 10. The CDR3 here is CSVGEGVNGDTQYF. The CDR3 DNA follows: TGCAGCGTTGGGGAGGGCGTCAATGGGGATACGCAGTATTTT.

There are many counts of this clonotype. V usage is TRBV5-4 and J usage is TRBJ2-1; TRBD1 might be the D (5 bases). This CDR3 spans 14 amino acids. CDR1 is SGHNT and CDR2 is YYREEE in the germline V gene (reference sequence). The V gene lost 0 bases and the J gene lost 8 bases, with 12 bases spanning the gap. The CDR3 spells CASSLGAGLHEQFF. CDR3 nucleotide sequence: TGTGCCAGCAGCTTGGGGGCAGGGCTCCATGAGCAGTTCTTC.

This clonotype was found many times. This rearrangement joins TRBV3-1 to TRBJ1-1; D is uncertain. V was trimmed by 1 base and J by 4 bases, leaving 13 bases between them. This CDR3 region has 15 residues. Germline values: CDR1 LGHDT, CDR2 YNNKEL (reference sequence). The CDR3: CASSQAHLSSTEAFF. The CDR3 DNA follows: TGTGCCAGCAGCCAAGCCCACTTGTCGAGCACTGAAGCTTTCTTT.

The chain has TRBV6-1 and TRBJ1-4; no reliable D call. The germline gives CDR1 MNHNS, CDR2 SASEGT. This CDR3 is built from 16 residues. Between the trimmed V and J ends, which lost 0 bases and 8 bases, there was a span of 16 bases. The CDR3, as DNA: TGTGCCAGCAGTGAAGCGCTAGGAAGGGTCGGAGAAAAACTGTTTTTT. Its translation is CASSEALGRVGEKLFF.

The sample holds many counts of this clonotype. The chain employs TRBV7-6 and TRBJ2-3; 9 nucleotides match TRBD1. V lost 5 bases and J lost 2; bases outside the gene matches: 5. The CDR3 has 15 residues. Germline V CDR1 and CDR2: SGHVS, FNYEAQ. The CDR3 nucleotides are TGTGCCAGCAGCCCGGGACAGGGATTCACAGATACGCAGTATTTT. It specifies CASSPGQGFTDTQYF.

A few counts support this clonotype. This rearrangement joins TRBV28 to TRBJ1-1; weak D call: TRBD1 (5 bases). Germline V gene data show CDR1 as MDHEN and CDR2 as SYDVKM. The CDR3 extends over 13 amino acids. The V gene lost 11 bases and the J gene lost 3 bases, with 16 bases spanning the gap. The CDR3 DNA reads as TGTGCCTTCCAAGGGGCAGGCCACACTGAAGCTTTCTTT. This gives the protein CAFQGAGHTEAFF. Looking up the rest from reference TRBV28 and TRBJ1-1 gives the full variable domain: DVKVTQSSRYLVKRTGEKVFLECVQDMDHENMFWYRQDPGLGLRLIYFSYDVKMKEKGDIPEGYSVSREKKERFSLILESASTNQTSMYLCAFQGAGHTEAFFGQGTRLTVV.

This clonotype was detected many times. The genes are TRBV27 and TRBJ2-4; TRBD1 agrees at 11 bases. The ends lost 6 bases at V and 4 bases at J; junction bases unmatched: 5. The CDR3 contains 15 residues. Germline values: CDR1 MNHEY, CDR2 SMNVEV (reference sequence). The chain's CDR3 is CASSPGTGGKNIQYF. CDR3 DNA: TGTGCCAGCAGCCCGGGGACAGGGGGGAAAAACATTCAGTACTTC.

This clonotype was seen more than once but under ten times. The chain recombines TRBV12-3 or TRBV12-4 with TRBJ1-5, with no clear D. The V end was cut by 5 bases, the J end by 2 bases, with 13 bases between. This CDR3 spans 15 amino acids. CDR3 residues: CASSRGGHRNQPQHF. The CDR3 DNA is TGTGCCAGCAGTAGAGGAGGGCACCGCAATCAGCCCCAGCATTTT.

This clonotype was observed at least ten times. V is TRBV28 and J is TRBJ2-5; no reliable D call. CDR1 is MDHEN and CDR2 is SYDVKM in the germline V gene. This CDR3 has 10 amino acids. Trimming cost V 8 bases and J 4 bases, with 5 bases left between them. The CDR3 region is CASGLETQYF. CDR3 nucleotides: TGTGCCAGCGGGCTAGAGACCCAGTACTTC.

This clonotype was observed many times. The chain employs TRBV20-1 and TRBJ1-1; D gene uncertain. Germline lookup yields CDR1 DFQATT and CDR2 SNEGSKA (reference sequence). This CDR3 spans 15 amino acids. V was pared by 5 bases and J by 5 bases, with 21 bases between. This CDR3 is CSALRDGRLRTEAFF. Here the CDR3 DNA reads TGCAGTGCTTTAAGGGATGGACGGCTCAGGACTGAAGCTTTCTTT.

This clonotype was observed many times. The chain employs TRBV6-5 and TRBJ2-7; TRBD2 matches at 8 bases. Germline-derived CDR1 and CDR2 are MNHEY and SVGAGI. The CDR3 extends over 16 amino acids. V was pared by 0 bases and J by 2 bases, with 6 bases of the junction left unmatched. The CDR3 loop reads CASSYSEREGAYEQYF. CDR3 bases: TGTGCCAGCAGTTACTCGGAACGGGAGGGCGCCTACGAGCAGTACTTC.

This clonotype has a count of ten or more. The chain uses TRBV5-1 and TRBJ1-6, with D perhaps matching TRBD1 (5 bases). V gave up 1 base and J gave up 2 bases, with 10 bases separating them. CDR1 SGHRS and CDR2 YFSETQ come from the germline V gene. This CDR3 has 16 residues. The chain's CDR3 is CASSLRGETYNSPLHF. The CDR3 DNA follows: TGCGCCAGCAGCTTGAGGGGTGAAACCTATAATTCACCCCTCCACTTT.

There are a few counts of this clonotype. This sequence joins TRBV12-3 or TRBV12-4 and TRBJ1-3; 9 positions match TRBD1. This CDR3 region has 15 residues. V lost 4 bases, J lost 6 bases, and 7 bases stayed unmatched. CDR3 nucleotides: TGTGCCAGCAGTTCCCGGGACAGGGATGCAAACACCATATATTTT. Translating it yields CASSSRDRDANTIYF.